The 19 T cell receptor beta chains reported below all come from one sample, sequenced in a study of blood T cell repertoires in COVID-19. Only in-frame clones appear in the TCRdb table, and some are missing; sequencing was by immunoSEQ multiplex PCR. Of 150,000 or so clones listed, about four fifths are singletons. Sequencing was performed on peripheral blood. These receptors were taken from a human donor with acute or convalescent COVID-19. The donor label of this sample is uncertain.

This rearrangement joins TRBV2 to TRBJ2-3, with D possibly TRBD2 on 5 matching bases. The CDR3 runs to 15 residues. Germline CDR1 is SNHLY and CDR2 is FYNNEI. Trimming took 5 bases from V and 2 from J, leaving 14 bases between them. CDR3 in DNA: TGTGCCAGCAGTCCATCTAGCTTATACACAGATACGCAGTATTTT. The encoded protein is CASSPSSLYTDTQYF.

The chain uses TRBV9 and TRBJ1-5; possible D gene TRBD1, 6 bases. Germline V gene sequence: CDR1 SGDLS, CDR2 YYNGEE. The CDR3 consists of 15 residues. V was trimmed by 0 bases and J by 3 bases, leaving 10 bases between them. The CDR3 DNA reads as TGTGCCAGCAGCGTAGCGGACAGCCTCAATCAGCCCCAGCATTTT. It codes for CASSVADSLNQPQHF.

The genes are TRBV14 and TRBJ2-5, with a possible D match to TRBD1 (5 bases). The CDR3 is 15 amino acids. Germline-derived CDR1 and CDR2 are SGHDN and FVKESK. V was pared by 5 bases and J by 2 bases, with 15 bases between. In DNA, the CDR3 is TGTGCCAGCAGCACAGACAGAAACATACAAGAGACCCAGTACTTC. Its protein is CASSTDRNIQETQYF.

The chain has TRBV5-8 and TRBJ2-4, with D hard to call. This CDR3 has 15 residues. The V and J ends lost 0 bases and 2 bases respectively, with 9 bases between them. Germline V CDR1 and CDR2: SGHTS, YDEGEE. CDR3 protein: CASSLALTTKNIQYF. Here the CDR3 DNA reads TGTGCCAGCAGCTTGGCGTTAACAACCAAAAACATTCAGTACTTC.

The chain is built from TRBV7-6 and TRBJ1-2; tentative D call: TRBD1 (6 bases). Germline V gene sequence: CDR1 SGHVS, CDR2 FNYEAQ. This CDR3 is built from 15 residues. Trimming took off 1 base at V and 1 base at J, with 10 bases between the two ends. The CDR3 loop reads CASSLGQESNYGYTF. DNA of the CDR3: TGTGCCAGCAGCTTAGGACAGGAGAGTAACTATGGCTACACCTTC. Variable domain in full (rest from reference TRBV7-6 and TRBJ1-2): GAGVSQSPRYKVTKRGQDVALRCDPISGHVSLYWYRQALGQGPEFLTYFNYEAQQDKSGLPNDRFSAERPEGSISTLTIQRTEQRDSAMYRCASSLGQESNYGYTFGSGTRLTVV.

This clone was seen only once. The J gene is TRBJ1-5, the V gene TRBV19, with 7 bases lining up with TRBD1. CDR3 length: 17 amino acids. The junction had 20 bases not matched to a gene; V was cut back by 7 bases and J by 8 bases. Germline loops: CDR1 LNHDA, CDR2 SQIVND (reference sequence). The CDR3 DNA sequence: TGTGCCAGTAAGGGTGGAGGGACAGTGGCCTGGGTAGAGCCCCAGCATTTT. It codes for CASKGGGTVAWVEPQHF. The full variable domain, rest sourced from reference TRBV19 and TRBJ1-5, is DGGITQSPKYLFRKEGQNVTLSCEQNLNHDAMYWYRQDPGQGLRLIYYSQIVNDFQKGDIAEGYSVSREKKESFPLTVTSAQKNPTAFYLCASKGGGTVAWVEPQHFGDGTRLSIL.

The genes are TRBV27 and TRBJ2-1; D ambiguous. V dropped 3 bases and J dropped 9 bases, with 15 bases sitting between them. CDR1 is MNHEY, CDR2 SMNVEV, per germline (reference sequence). This CDR3 comprises 14 residues. The CDR3 here is CASSLLPLFVEQFF. The CDR3 DNA reads as TGTGCCAGCAGTTTGCTACCCCTCTTTGTTGAGCAGTTCTTC.

This clone appeared a single time. The V call is TRBV7-6, the J call TRBJ1-5; D is unresolved. Trimming left V 0 bases short and J 9 bases short, with 9 bases between. This CDR3 region has 13 residues. The V gene's germline CDR1 is SGHVS and CDR2 FNYEAQ. CDR3 in DNA: TGTGCCAGCAGCTTAGCGGAGGGTGGGCCCCAGCATTTT. Its translation: CASSLAEGGPQHF.

V is TRBV6-5 and J is TRBJ2-1, with 8 bases identical to TRBD1. CDR3 length equals 14 residues. Trimming at V came to 2 bases and at J to 9 bases, leaving 6 bases not matched to a gene. Germline values: CDR1 MNHEY, CDR2 SVGAGI. Here the CDR3 reads CASSYGDRFSEQFF. CDR3 DNA sequence: TGTGCCAGCAGTTACGGGGACAGGTTCAGTGAGCAGTTCTTC.

The rearrangement uses TRBV24-1 and TRBJ1-2; TRBD1 aligns across 10 bases. Germline lookup yields CDR1 KGHDR and CDR2 SFDVKD. V shed 8 bases, J shed 8 bases, and the junction held 4 bases outside the gene matches. The CDR3 consists of 12 residues. The CDR3 loop reads CATKGTGAGYTF. The CDR3 region has the DNA TGTGCCACCAAGGGGACAGGGGCCGGCTACACCTTC.

The chain has TRBV19 and TRBJ2-1; no clear D. V lost 7 bases, J lost 6 bases, and 10 bases lay in between. The CDR3 contains 12 residues. Germline V lookup: CDR1 LNHDA, CDR2 SQIVND (reference sequence). For the CDR3, the DNA is TGTGCCAGTACCAGAGGTACCAATGAGCAGTTCTTC. As protein: CASTRGTNEQFF.

This rearrangement joins TRBV27 to TRBJ2-3, with 7 bases matching TRBD2. The CDR3 has 15 amino acids. Trimming cost V 2 bases and J 4 bases; bases outside gene matches: 6. The germline CDR1 and CDR2 sequences are MNHEY and SMNVEV (reference sequence). In DNA form, the CDR3 reads TGTGCCAGCAGTTTAGGGGGGGGTGGCGCAGATACGCAGTATTTT. Amino acid sequence: CASSLGGGGADTQYF.

This sequence joins TRBV7-2 and TRBJ2-7; the D is unclear. V lost 4 bases and J lost 0, with 10 bases in between. The CDR3 contains 14 residues. Germline V gene lookup returns CDR1 SGHTA and CDR2 FQGNSA. The CDR3: CASSSDWSSYEQYF. Written as DNA, the CDR3 is TGTGCCAGCAGCTCTGACTGGAGCTCCTACGAGCAGTACTTC.

The genes are TRBV24-1 and TRBJ1-2; D gene uncertain. Trimming pared 3 bases from V and 2 bases from J, leaving 12 bases between. The CDR3 extends over 15 amino acids. Germline loops: CDR1 KGHDR, CDR2 SFDVKD. CDR3 sequence (DNA): TGTGCCACCAGTGATCCCCTCAACGGGAACTATGGCTACACCTTC. Its translation: CATSDPLNGNYGYTF.

The genes are TRBV24-1 and TRBJ1-3; 10 nucleotides match TRBD1. Germline V gene lookup returns CDR1 KGHDR and CDR2 SFDVKD. This CDR3 is built from 15 residues. With V trimmed by 5 bases and J by 2 bases, 2 bases remained unmatched. CDR3 sequence (DNA): TGTGCCACCAGTGGCGGACAGGGGGCTGGAAACACCATATATTTT. It codes for CATSGGQGAGNTIYF.

The CDR3 DNA reads TGTGCCAGTAGTCAACAGGGATCTGGGGCCAACGTCCTGACTTTC. This gives the protein CASSQQGSGANVLTF. The V and J genes are TRBV19 and TRBJ2-6, with a weak D call TRBD1 (6 bases). The CDR3 totals 15 residues. Germline lookup yields CDR1 LNHDA and CDR2 SQIVND (reference sequence). V lost 5 bases to trimming and J lost 1 base, with 9 bases between them.

This clone was detected ten times or more. This sequence joins TRBV9 and TRBJ2-1, with D perhaps TRBD1 (6 bases). Germline V gives CDR1 SGDLS, CDR2 YYNGEE. This CDR3 spans 12 amino acids. Trimming stripped 3 bases from V and 12 bases from J, with 13 bases between. The CDR3 DNA reads as TGTGCCAGCAGCGCGAGGGGACAAGGGCAGTTCTTC. Amino acids: CASSARGQGQFF.

The chain joins TRBV4-2 to TRBJ2-6; no clear D gene. The CDR3 has 17 residues. Trimming removed 1 base at V and 1 base at J, with 11 bases between. The germline V gene has CDR1 LGHNA and CDR2 YNFKEQ. As DNA, the CDR3 is TGTGCCAGCAGCCAAGGGCTTATGGAGTCTGGGGCCAACGTCCTGACTTTC. This translates into CASSQGLMESGANVLTF.

This CDR3 is CASSQVDRTSAEAFF. CDR3 sequence (DNA): TGTGCCAGCAGCCAAGTCGACAGAACCTCGGCGGAAGCTTTCTTT. The chain carries TRBV14 and TRBJ1-1, with D possibly being TRBD1 (5 bases). Germline lookup yields CDR1 SGHDN and CDR2 FVKESK. This CDR3 region has 15 residues. V shed 1 base and J shed 8 bases, with 17 bases lying between them.